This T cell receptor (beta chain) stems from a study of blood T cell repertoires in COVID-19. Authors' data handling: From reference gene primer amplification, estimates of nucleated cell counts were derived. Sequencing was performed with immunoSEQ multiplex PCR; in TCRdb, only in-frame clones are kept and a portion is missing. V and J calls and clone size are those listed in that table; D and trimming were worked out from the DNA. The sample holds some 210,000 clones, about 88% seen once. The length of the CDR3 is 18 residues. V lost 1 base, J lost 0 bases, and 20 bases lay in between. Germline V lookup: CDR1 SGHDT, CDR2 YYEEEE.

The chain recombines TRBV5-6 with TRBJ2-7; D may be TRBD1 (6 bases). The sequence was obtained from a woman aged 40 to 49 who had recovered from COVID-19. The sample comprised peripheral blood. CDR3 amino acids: CASSLMVAGVRSSYEQYF. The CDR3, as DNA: TGTGCCAGCAGCTTGATGGTGGCAGGGGTCAGGAGCTCCTACGAGCAGTACTTC.